This T cell receptor beta chain was observed in a study of identical twins. One entry per CDR3 protein results from TCRdb running MiXCR on the 5' RACE reads. Of around 650,000 distinct CDR3 sequences listed, 7.1% are singletons. These data also formed part of another study, on yellow fever vaccine responses in identical twins.

This TCR was sampled from a woman between 18 and 29 years old in good health. The source material was PBMCs.

The CDR3 here is CASTLVLRGQETQYF. DNA for the CDR3: TGTGCCAGCACTCTTGTTTTGCGGGGCCAAGAGACCCAGTACTTC. The rearrangement joins TRBV7-2 to TRBJ2-5, with D perhaps matching TRBD2 (6 bases). Germline CDR1 SGHTA, CDR2 FQGNSA. Trimming pared 7 bases from V and 1 base from J, leaving 16 bases between. This CDR3 region has 15 residues.